The 32 T cell receptor beta chains below all came from one sample that was sequenced in a study of naive and memory T cell subsets. Treatment in this sample: skin biopsy from PPD injection site in Mantoux-positive individual. The library had UMIs added by 3' ligation of an oligonucleotide to TCR cDNA. Ligated cDNA underwent four rounds of PCR with nested alpha and beta constant region primers and SP2. TCRdb reprocessed the UMI-ligation and nested PCR reads with MiXCR, giving one entry per CDR3 protein. Among some 40,000 distinct CDR3 sequences listed, about 10% were seen once. The source material was skin, sampled from a tuberculin skin test site. These receptors were obtained from an adult in good health.

This clonotype occurred many times. V and J are TRBV29-1 and TRBJ2-7; 7 bases fit TRBD1. CDR1 is SQVTM, CDR2 ANQGSEA, per germline. The CDR3 is made up of 13 amino acids. The J segment lost 0 bases and the V segment lost 6 bases, leaving 5 bases of the junction unmatched. The CDR3 is CSVTTGPSYEQYF. The CDR3 DNA reads TGCAGCGTAACGACAGGGCCCTCCTACGAGCAGTACTTC.

This clonotype showed up many times. CDR3 in amino acids: CASSDRPSGSYEQYF. CDR3 in DNA: TGTGCCAGCAGCGATAGGCCTAGCGGGAGTTACGAGCAGTACTTC. The J gene is TRBJ2-7, the V gene TRBV7-9; TRBD2 matches 10 bases. CDR1 is SEHNR, CDR2 FQNEAQ, per germline (reference sequence). Unmatched junction bases numbered 8, after V lost 5 bases and J lost 4 bases. The CDR3 is made up of 15 amino acids.

This clonotype appeared many times. The V and J genes are TRBV4-2 and TRBJ2-6; no reliable D call. This CDR3 has 16 residues. The germline V and J ends were trimmed by 0 bases and 1 base, with 7 bases remaining between them. Germline assignment: CDR1 LGHNA and CDR2 YNFKEQ. CDR3 in DNA: TGTGCCAGCAGCCAAGATTCCGCATCTGGGGCCAACGTCCTGACTTTC. This sequence encodes CASSQDSASGANVLTF.

In this sample, this clonotype turned up many times. This chain connects TRBV5-4 to TRBJ2-5; TRBD2 agrees at 13 bases. Germline values: CDR1 SGHNT, CDR2 YYREEE (reference sequence). The V and J ends lost 4 bases and 5 bases, in that order; junction bases with no gene match: 8. The CDR3 loop spans 16 amino acids. CDR3 amino acids: CASSRQTSGGSETQYF. In DNA, the CDR3 is TGTGCCAGCAGCAGACAGACTAGCGGGGGGTCGGAGACCCAGTACTTC.

J is TRBJ1-1 and V is TRBV5-8; no clear D. There are 15 residues in the CDR3. V was pared by 0 bases and J by 4 bases, with 13 bases between. Germline CDR1 is SGHTS and CDR2 is YDEGEE. The CDR3 coding sequence is TGTGCCAGCAGCTTGGGTCCGGCACGAGGCACTGAAGCTTTCTTT. Translation: CASSLGPARGTEAFF.

Ten or more counts support this clonotype. V and J are TRBV20-1 and TRBJ2-1; D may be TRBD1 or TRBD2 (5 bases each). This CDR3 contains 17 residues. Germline CDR1 reads DFQATT; CDR2 reads SNEGSKA (reference sequence). V was shortened by 0 bases and J by 5 bases, with 20 bases between the two germline ends. This chain's CDR3 is CSARDSHRGVKDNEQFF. The CDR3 DNA reads TGCAGTGCTAGAGATTCCCACAGAGGGGTCAAGGACAATGAGCAGTTCTTC.

There are many counts of this clonotype. The V gene is TRBV20-1, the J gene TRBJ2-1, with D perhaps matching TRBD2 (5 bases). The CDR3 spans 18 residues. V shed 0 bases and J shed 0 bases, with 18 bases lying between them. CDR1 and CDR2 (germline): DFQATT, SNEGSKA (reference sequence). The CDR3 reads CSARDPKKGRGSYNEQFF. Here the CDR3 DNA reads TGCAGTGCTAGAGATCCTAAAAAAGGACGGGGCTCCTACAATGAGCAGTTCTTC.

The chain couples TRBV5-1 to TRBJ2-7; 12 nucleotides line up with TRBD2. The CDR3 loop spans 15 amino acids. Germline V lookup: CDR1 SGHRS, CDR2 YFSETQ. The V and J ends lost 2 bases and 3 bases, in that order; junction bases with no gene match: 3. The CDR3 DNA is TGCGCCAGCAGCTTAGGACTAGCGGGAAGCTACGAGCAGTACTTC. Protein product: CASSLGLAGSYEQYF.

For this clonotype: A much bigger clone sits one base away, suggesting this may be a read error. V gene TRBV28 combines with J gene TRBJ1-5, with a tentative D call TRBD1 (5 bases). Germline values: CDR1 MDHEN, CDR2 SYDVKM. This CDR3 is 12 amino acids long. CDR3 in DNA: TGTGCCAGCAGGAGGGGAACAGAGCCCCAGAATTTT. Translating gives CASRRGTEPQNF.

This clonotype was detected many times. The chain is built from TRBV27 and TRBJ2-7, with TRBD2 matching over 7 bases. The V and J ends lost 3 bases and 4 bases, in that order; junction bases with no gene match: 18. CDR3 length: 18 residues. Per the germline V gene, CDR1 is MNHEY and CDR2 is SMNVEV (reference sequence). For the CDR3, the DNA is TGTGCCAGCAGTTTGAAAGGAGGGGTCCCGACTAGCACATACGAGCAGTACTTC. Protein: CASSLKGGVPTSTYEQYF.

This clonotype showed up just a few times. V and J are TRBV7-3 and TRBJ2-7; TRBD1 is a possible D gene (6 bases). The CDR3 contains 15 residues. V was cut by 2 bases and J by 6 bases, with 17 bases left in between. Germline assignment: CDR1 SGHTA and CDR2 FQGTGA. In DNA form, the CDR3 reads TGTGCCAGCAGCTTATTAGTGAAGGGGGACGGCGAGCAGTACTTC. Translation: CASSLLVKGDGEQYF.

This chain links TRBV4-2 with TRBJ1-1; D gene unclear. V was pared by 0 bases and J by 0 bases, with 5 bases between. CDR1 and CDR2 from the germline V gene are LGHNA and YNFKEQ. The CDR3 length is 14 residues. The CDR3 DNA reads as TGTGCCAGCAGCCAAGAAGAAGTGAACACTGAAGCTTTCTTT. It specifies CASSQEEVNTEAFF.

The chain uses TRBV13 and TRBJ1-1; D uncertain. The CDR3 has 14 amino acids. Germline V gene data show CDR1 as PRHDT and CDR2 as FYEKMQ (reference sequence). Trimming took 6 bases from V and 0 from J, leaving 11 bases between them. The CDR3 DNA is TGTGCCAGCAGTTTACGCGGCTTGAACACTGAAGCTTTCTTT. Residues: CASSLRGLNTEAFF.

At least ten counts were recorded for this clonotype. The chain links TRBV2 to TRBJ2-2; D is undetermined. V was cut by 3 bases and J by 6 bases, with 11 bases left in between. The CDR3 covers 14 residues. Germline V gene lookup returns CDR1 SNHLY and CDR2 FYNNEI. Written as DNA, the CDR3 is TGTGCCAGCAGTGATCGGGTTGGGGCCGGGGAGCTGTTTTTT. Encoded protein: CASSDRVGAGELFF.

This clonotype was found many times. The V gene is TRBV7-6, the J gene TRBJ2-7; 11 bases are shared with TRBD1. V was pared by 1 base and J by 8 bases, with 13 bases of the junction left unmatched. This CDR3 has 17 amino acids. Germline V gene lookup returns CDR1 SGHVS and CDR2 FNYEAQ. The CDR3 bases are TGTGCCAGCAGCTTAGACCCCCCGGACAGGGGGCGCAGTCAGCAGTACTTC. Translated: CASSLDPPDRGRSQQYF. Complete variable domain (other parts from reference TRBV7-6 and TRBJ2-7): GAGVSQSPRYKVTKRGQDVALRCDPISGHVSLYWYRQALGQGPEFLTYFNYEAQQDKSGLPNDRFSAERPEGSISTLTIQRTEQRDSAMYRCASSLDPPDRGRSQQYFGPGTRLTVT.

By frequency in the sample, this clonotype is medium-sized (0.01 to 0.1%). This rearrangement joins TRBV20-1 to TRBJ2-7; either TRBD1 or TRBD2 may fit D (5 bases each). The CDR3 covers 13 residues. Germline assignment: CDR1 DFQATT and CDR2 SNEGSKA (reference sequence). Trimming cost V 1 base and J 2 bases, with 9 bases left between them. The CDR3 sequence: CSARGDGAYEQYF. For the CDR3, the DNA is TGCAGTGCTAGAGGGGACGGAGCCTACGAGCAGTACTTC.

This clonotype occurred a few times. The chain combines TRBV6-2 or TRBV6-3 with TRBJ1-1; D perhaps matches TRBD1 (6 bases). The germline V and J ends were trimmed by 2 bases and 3 bases, with 7 bases remaining between them. The CDR3 is 13 residues long. Germline-derived CDR1 and CDR2 are MNHEY and SVGEGT. CDR3: CASSYRGYTEAFF. The CDR3, as DNA: TGTGCCAGCAGTTACAGGGGGTACACTGAAGCTTTCTTT.

The V gene is TRBV28, the J gene TRBJ1-1, with TRBD1 matching over 7 bases. The CDR3 covers 13 residues. J gave up 8 bases and V 6 bases, and 9 bases lay outside the gene matches. Germline lookup yields CDR1 MDHEN and CDR2 SYDVKM. The CDR3 DNA sequence: TGTGCCAGCAGGCGGACAGGCGGCCCAGAAGCTTTCTTT. It yields the protein CASRRTGGPEAFF.

The CDR3 DNA sequence: TGCGCCAGCAGCTCTTTGTGGAGGGCCGACAGGGATCTAAATGAAGCTTTCTTT. Amino acids: CASSSLWRADRDLNEAFF. The chain is built from TRBV5-1 and TRBJ1-1; 7 bases fit TRBD1. Germline trimming cut 3 bases from V and 7 bases from J; bases unmatched to any gene: 21. The CDR3 consists of 18 residues. CDR1 and CDR2 from the germline V gene are SGHRS and YFSETQ.

Note on this clonotype: Sequence at one end of the junction differs from germline and may be a read error. The V call is TRBV9, the J call TRBJ1-1; a weak D match, TRBD1 (5 bases). The CDR3 extends over 13 amino acids. In germline, CDR1 is SGDLS, CDR2 YYNGEE. CDR3 nucleotides: TGTGCCAGCAGCGTAGTACGGGGGACTGAAACTTTCTTT. Amino acids: CASSVVRGTETFF.

Notes on this clonotype: A clone one base away is much larger, so this may be a read error. The chain employs TRBV27 and TRBJ2-1, with TRBD1 as a possible D gene (6 bases). The germline V and J ends were trimmed by 0 bases and 8 bases, with 8 bases remaining between them. The length of the CDR3 is 13 residues. CDR1 is MNHEY, CDR2 SMNVEV, per germline (reference sequence). This CDR3 is CASSLSRGYEQFF. CDR3 coding DNA: TGTGCCAGCAGTTTATCAAGGGGGTATGAGCAGTTCTTC.

This clonotype was picked up a small number of times. V usage is TRBV29-1 and J usage is TRBJ1-4, with D uncertain. V shed 1 base and J shed 10 bases, with 10 bases lying between them. Germline loops: CDR1 SQVTM, CDR2 ANQGSEA. The CDR3 contains 12 residues. The CDR3 DNA reads TGCAGCGTTGAAGGGAATGACGGAAAACTGTTTTTT. Translated: CSVEGNDGKLFF. Full variable domain (missing parts from reference TRBV29-1 and TRBJ1-4): SAVISQKPSRDICQRGTSLTIQCQVDSQVTMMFWYRQQPGQSLTLIATANQGSEATYESGFVIDKFPISRPNLTFSTLTVSNMSPEDSSIYLCSVEGNDGKLFFGSGTQLSVL.

The chain carries TRBV10-3 and TRBJ1-2, with unresolved D. This CDR3 spans 14 amino acids. Germline V CDR1 and CDR2: ENHRY, SYGVKD. Trimming removed 6 bases at V and 2 bases at J, with 13 bases between. As DNA, the CDR3 is TGTGCCATCAGGGGAGCAGGAGGGAACTATGGCTACACCTTC. It codes for CAIRGAGGNYGYTF.

In its sample, this clonotype was seen a few times. This rearrangement joins TRBV20-1 to TRBJ2-1; D unclear. CDR1 and CDR2 (germline): DFQATT, SNEGSKA (reference sequence). The V end lost 6 bases, the J end lost 8 bases, and 26 bases lay between the germline ends. The CDR3 has 16 amino acids. As DNA, the CDR3 is TGCAGTGCCCTCCCACGCCAGAGTAGTGTGTTCGATGAGCAGTTCTTC. This gives the protein CSALPRQSSVFDEQFF.

Relative to its sample, this clonotype is medium-sized (0.01 to 0.1%). This rearrangement joins TRBV7-2 to TRBJ2-1; 8 bases align to TRBD1. Germline V lookup: CDR1 SGHTA, CDR2 FQGNSA. V lost 1 base and J lost 6; bases outside the gene matches: 2. CDR3 length equals 14 residues. This CDR3 reads CASSLDRGVNEQFF. The CDR3, as DNA: TGTGCCAGCAGCTTAGACAGGGGGGTCAATGAGCAGTTCTTC.

The chain joins TRBV20-1 to TRBJ2-1; TRBD2 agrees at 12 bases. The CDR3 sequence is 14 residues long. J was trimmed by 10 bases and V by 5 bases; bases with no gene match: 9. From germline, CDR1 is DFQATT and CDR2 SNEGSKA (reference sequence). The CDR3 nucleotides read TGCAGTGCTCCCCGACTAGCGGGAGACAGGGAGCAGTTCTTC. It specifies CSAPRLAGDREQFF.

By sample fraction, this clonotype is medium-sized (0.01 to 0.1%). This sequence joins TRBV6-5 and TRBJ2-1, with D tentatively TRBD1 or TRBD2 (5 bases each). CDR1 is MNHEY and CDR2 is SVGAGI in the germline V gene. The CDR3 contains 12 residues. The V gene lost 4 bases and the J gene lost 7 bases, with 8 bases spanning the gap. The CDR3 loop is CASSSWGNEQFF. The CDR3 DNA reads TGTGCCAGCAGTTCTTGGGGGAATGAGCAGTTCTTC.

This rearrangement joins TRBV4-2 to TRBJ2-1; TRBD2 matches 9 bases. This CDR3 comprises 16 residues. Germline V gene lookup returns CDR1 LGHNA and CDR2 YNFKEQ. V trimming: 0 bases; J trimming: 0 bases; junction bases outside the gene matches: 0. The CDR3 here is CASSQDSGGSYNEQFF. The CDR3 region has the DNA TGTGCCAGCAGCCAAGATAGCGGGGGCTCCTACAATGAGCAGTTCTTC.

This clonotype was detected ten times or more. The J gene is TRBJ2-1, the V gene TRBV7-3, with 8 bases that match TRBD2. Germline V gene data show CDR1 as SGHTA and CDR2 as FQGTGA. The CDR3 is 13 residues long. V was pared by 2 bases and J by 9 bases, with 3 bases of the junction left unmatched. The CDR3 reads CASSLREGSEQFF. The CDR3 bases are TGTGCCAGCAGCTTACGGGAGGGGAGTGAGCAGTTCTTC.

This chain links TRBV4-1 with TRBJ1-1; a possible D gene is TRBD1 (5 bases). CDR1 is MGHRA, CDR2 YSYEKL, per germline. The V end was cut by 8 bases, the J end by 1 base, with 14 bases between. The CDR3 has 14 residues. CDR3 in amino acids: CASRPGEPNTEAFF. In DNA form, the CDR3 reads TGCGCCAGCCGGCCGGGGGAGCCGAACACTGAAGCTTTCTTT.

This clonotype has a handful of counts. This sequence joins TRBV6-1 and TRBJ2-1; D may be TRBD1 or TRBD2 (5 bases each). The CDR3 contains 14 residues. The germline V gene has CDR1 MNHNS and CDR2 SASEGT. Trimming shortened V by 6 bases and J by 7 bases, and 16 bases separated the two germline ends. CDR3 residues: CASRGPGTLNEQFF. CDR3 in DNA: TGTGCCAGCAGGGGTCCAGGGACCCTGAATGAGCAGTTCTTC.

This clonotype was counted at least ten times. The rearrangement links TRBV29-1 to TRBJ2-1; TRBD2 matches at 14 bases. V lost 5 bases, J lost 12 bases, and 6 bases stayed unmatched. Germline assignment: CDR1 SQVTM and CDR2 ANQGSEA. This CDR3 region has 13 residues. CDR3: CSVTTSGRVRQFF. The CDR3 DNA sequence: TGCAGCGTTACGACTAGCGGGAGGGTACGGCAGTTCTTC.